This T cell receptor (beta chain) was captured in a study of neurological immune-mediated disorders. Ten or more counts support this clonotype. cDNA synthesis was performed by 5'RACE with 10-nucleotide random UMIs. TCRdb analysed the 5' RACE reads with MiXCR anew, one entry per CDR3 protein. The sample shows under 90,000 distinct CDR3 sequences, 9% to 12% of them seen only once. CDR3 length equals 12 residues. Trimming left V 1 base short and J 8 bases short, with 11 bases between. Germline CDR1 is DFQATT and CDR2 is SNEGSKA (reference sequence). Volunteers from a blood bank in Maryland, USA, constituted the healthy controls.

The chain links TRBV20-1 to TRBJ2-5; possibly TRBD1 for D (6 bases). The receptor was isolated from a man in his forties in good health. The sequencing sample was made of PBMCs. This CDR3 reads CSARARDNTQYF. The CDR3 region has the DNA TGCAGTGCTAGAGCCAGGGACAACACCCAGTACTTC.